The text below deals with one T cell receptor beta chain. Antigen specificity is unknown. One end of the junction varies from germline; a read error may be responsible. CDR1 SGHRS and CDR2 YFSETQ come from the germline V gene. This CDR3 comprises 14 residues. Study findings and constraints: Tumor memory CD4+ T cell TCR gene usage clustered with blood and lymph node memory CD4+ cells and lymph node naive CD4+ cells.

Semi-nested PCR with Nested Universal Primer A followed constant-region reverse priming of full-length variable regions. MiXCR, run by TCRdb on the 5' RACE reads, gives a single entry per CDR3 protein. This sample carries 62,000 or so distinct CDR3 sequences, 26% of them seen once, and the ten largest clones take 2% to 2.5%. The sorted Tregs were CD4+CD25+CD127-/low cells. This chain joins TRBV5-1 and TRBJ2-1; 11 bases are a match to TRBD2. The sequence came from a female donor with breast cancer. Sequencing was performed on tumor-infiltrating Tregs sorted from the breast tumor. In nucleotides, the CDR3 is TGCACCAGCAGCTTAACTAGCGGGAGTGAAGAGCGGTTCTTC. Protein: CTSSLTSGSEERFF.